One sample yielded the 5 T cell receptor beta chains listed below, sequenced in a study of blood T cells in healthy people across ages. The second PCR ran roughly 7 to 12 cycles with a sample-barcoded 5' primer and J-beta primers. TCRdb fed the 5' RACE reads into MiXCR, producing one record per CDR3 protein. The sample consists of 850,000 to 1,000,000 distinct CDR3 sequences, around 49% of them appearing once. Sequencing was performed on blood. Every receptor here comes from a man aged 30 to 45 in good health.

The gene calls are TRBV12-1 and TRBJ2-1; the table's TRBD1 call for D was not verified on the DNA. TRBV12-1 has pseudogene status. The CDR3 totals 15 residues. The CDR3 region is CASSSLGTGKNEQFF. Written as DNA, the CDR3 is TGTGCCAGCAGCTCCCTTGGGACAGGGAAGAATGAGCAGTTCTTC.

J is TRBJ2-1 and V is TRBV12-3 or TRBV12-4, with a tentative D call TRBD1 (5 bases). V was cut by 5 bases and J by 6 bases, with 17 bases left in between. CDR3 length: 15 amino acids. Here the CDR3 reads CASSRKGAAINEQFF. The CDR3 coding sequence is TGTGCCAGCAGTCGAAAAGGGGCCGCTATCAATGAGCAGTTCTTC.

The V call is TRBV2, the J call TRBJ1-5; the D gene is possibly TRBD1 (5 bases). Looked up from germline, CDR1 is SNHLY and CDR2 is FYNNEI. The length of the CDR3 is 14 residues. Trimming took 4 bases from V and 5 from J, leaving 12 bases between them. CDR3 sequence reads: CASSVEQGDQPQHF. Here the CDR3 DNA reads TGTGCCAGCAGTGTTGAGCAGGGCGATCAGCCCCAGCATTTT.

This clonotype was picked up one time. The V gene is TRBV5-1, the J gene TRBJ2-3; a weak D match, TRBD2 (6 bases). Germline CDR1 is SGHRS and CDR2 is YFSETQ. The V end lost 0 bases, the J end lost 4 bases, and 12 bases lay between the germline ends. The CDR3 has 15 residues. CDR3 region: CASSLDQGGADTQYF. Written as DNA, the CDR3 is TGCGCCAGCAGCTTGGATCAGGGAGGCGCAGATACGCAGTATTTT.

This sequence joins TRBV4-1 and TRBJ2-5, with TRBD2 matching 13 bases. This CDR3 spans 15 amino acids. Looked up from germline, CDR1 is MGHRA and CDR2 is YSYEKL. The junction had 4 bases not matched to a gene; V was cut back by 6 bases and J by 3 bases. CDR3 in amino acids: CASRLAGGPEETQYF. The CDR3 DNA sequence: TGCGCCAGCAGACTAGCGGGGGGGCCGGAAGAGACCCAGTACTTC.